This T cell receptor beta chain was sequenced during a study of Graves' ophthalmopathy and Graves' hyperthyroidism. In its sample, this clonotype was seen many times. Scientists amplified the TCR beta CDR3 regions from RNA transcripts. HTBI primers primed a first-round RT-PCR, and a second-round multiplex PCR followed. Each CDR3 protein is one row after TCRdb ran MiXCR on the multiplex PCR reads. The data hold 400,000 to 450,000 distinct CDR3 sequences, with around a fifth observed a single time. V shed 0 bases and J shed 2 bases, with 11 bases lying between them. The CDR3 is 15 amino acids. Looked up from germline, CDR1 is SGHRS and CDR2 is YFSETQ.

Sequenced sample: peripheral blood. This clonotype was sampled from a woman aged 18-29 years with stable Graves' hyperthyroidism. The rearrangement joins TRBV5-1 to TRBJ1-1, with D maybe TRBD1 (6 bases). The CDR3 coding sequence is TGCGCCAGCAGCTTGGCCGTAGGGGGTAACACTGAAGCTTTCTTT. Protein product: CASSLAVGGNTEAFF.